This T cell receptor beta chain was sequenced during a study of blood T cell repertoires in COVID-19. For the study at large: T cells, B-cell-depleted T cells, or PBMCs supplied cDNA or gDNA.

The V gene lost 4 bases and the J gene lost 0 bases, with 6 bases spanning the gap. The germline CDR1 and CDR2 sequences are MRHNA and SNTAGT. This CDR3 comprises 13 residues. This table comes from immunoSEQ multiplex PCR, and its TCRdb copy is limited to in-frame clones, with some not included. Seen here are 110,000 or so clones, approximately 84% observed once, and the top ten hold under 4%. The chain has TRBV6-4 and TRBJ1-1; TRBD1 is a possible D gene (5 bases). Material: peripheral blood. The TCR originated in a man in his forties with acute or convalescent COVID-19. The CDR3 nucleotides are TGTGCCAGCAGTGGACAGATGAACACTGAAGCTTTCTTT. Its translation is CASSGQMNTEAFF.